This T cell receptor beta chain comes out of a study of T cells in Graves' hyperthyroidism and ophthalmopathy. V was pared by 3 bases and J by 6 bases, with 8 bases between. The CDR3 consists of 11 residues. Germline CDR1 DFQATT, CDR2 SNEGSKA (reference sequence). This clonotype appeared once. As yet, its antigen is unknown. Study outcomes and limitations: A model using 13 V-J features told ophthalmopathy apart from stable hyperthyroidism.

The source material, RNA transcripts, was used to amplify TCR beta CDR3 regions. HTBI primers were employed in a first-round RT-PCR of the TCR CDR3. TCRdb re-called the multiplex PCR reads with MiXCR, one entry per CDR3 protein. The data hold around 97,000 distinct CDR3 sequences, with over 45% observed a single time. Sample: blood. This sequence joins TRBV20-1 and TRBJ1-2; maybe TRBD1 (5 bases). The receptor was derived from a man aged 40-55 years with Graves' hyperthyroidism. CDR3 in DNA: TGCAGTGCTAGTCCAGGGAATGGCTACACCTTC. Translation gives CSASPGNGYTF.